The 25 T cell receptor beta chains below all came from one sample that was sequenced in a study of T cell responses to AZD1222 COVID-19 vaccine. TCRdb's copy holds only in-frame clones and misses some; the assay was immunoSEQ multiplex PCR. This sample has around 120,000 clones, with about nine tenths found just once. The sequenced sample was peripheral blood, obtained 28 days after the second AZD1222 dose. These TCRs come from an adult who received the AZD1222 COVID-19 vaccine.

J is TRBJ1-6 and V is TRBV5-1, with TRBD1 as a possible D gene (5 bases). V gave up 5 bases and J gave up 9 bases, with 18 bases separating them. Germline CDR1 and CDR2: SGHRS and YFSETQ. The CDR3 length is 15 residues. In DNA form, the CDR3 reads TGCGCCAGCAGAAGTTTGGGGGGTATAAGTTCACCCCTCCACTTT. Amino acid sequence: CASRSLGGISSPLHF.

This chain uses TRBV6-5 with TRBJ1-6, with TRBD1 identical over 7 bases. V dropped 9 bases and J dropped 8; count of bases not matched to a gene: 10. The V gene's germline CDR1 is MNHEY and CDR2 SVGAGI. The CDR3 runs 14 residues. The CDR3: CASYDREIYSPLHF. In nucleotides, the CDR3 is TGTGCCAGTTATGACAGGGAAATATATTCACCCCTCCACTTT.

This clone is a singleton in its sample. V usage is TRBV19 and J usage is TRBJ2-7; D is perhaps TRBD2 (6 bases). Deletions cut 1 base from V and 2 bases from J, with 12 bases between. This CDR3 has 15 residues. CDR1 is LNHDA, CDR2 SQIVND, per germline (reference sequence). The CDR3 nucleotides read TGTGCCAGTAGTATAGCGTCTAGCGAAACCTACGAGCAGTACTTC. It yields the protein CASSIASSETYEQYF.

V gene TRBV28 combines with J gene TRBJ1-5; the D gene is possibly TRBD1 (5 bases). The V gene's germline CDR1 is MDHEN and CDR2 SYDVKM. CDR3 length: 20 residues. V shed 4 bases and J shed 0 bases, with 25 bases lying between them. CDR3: CASSSDFYGMGDHSNQPQHF. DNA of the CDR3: TGTGCCAGCAGTTCAGACTTCTACGGGATGGGGGATCATAGCAATCAGCCCCAGCATTTT. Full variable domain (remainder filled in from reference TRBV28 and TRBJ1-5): DVKVTQSSRYLVKRTGEKVFLECVQDMDHENMFWYRQDPGLGLRLIYFSYDVKMKEKGDIPEGYSVSREKKERFSLILESASTNQTSMYLCASSSDFYGMGDHSNQPQHFGDGTRLSIL.

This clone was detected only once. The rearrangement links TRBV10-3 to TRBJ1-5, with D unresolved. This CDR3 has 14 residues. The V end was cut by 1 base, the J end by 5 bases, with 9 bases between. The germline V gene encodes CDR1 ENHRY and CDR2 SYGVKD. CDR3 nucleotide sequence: TGTGCCATCAGTGAGTTAAATTTGCATCAGCCCCAGCATTTT. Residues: CAISELNLHQPQHF.

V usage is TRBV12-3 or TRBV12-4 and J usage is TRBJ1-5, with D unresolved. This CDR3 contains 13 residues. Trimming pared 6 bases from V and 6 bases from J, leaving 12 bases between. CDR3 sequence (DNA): TGTGCCAGCAGCCCCTTTGGCGGTCAGCCCCAGCATTTT. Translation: CASSPFGGQPQHF.

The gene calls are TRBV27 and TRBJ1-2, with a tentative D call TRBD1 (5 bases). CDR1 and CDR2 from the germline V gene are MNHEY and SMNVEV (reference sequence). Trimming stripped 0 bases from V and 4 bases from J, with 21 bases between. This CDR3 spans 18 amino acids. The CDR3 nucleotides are TGTGCCAGCAGTTTATCGGTAGGGGTGGGACTTTCCGGCTATGGCTACACCTTC. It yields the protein CASSLSVGVGLSGYGYTF.

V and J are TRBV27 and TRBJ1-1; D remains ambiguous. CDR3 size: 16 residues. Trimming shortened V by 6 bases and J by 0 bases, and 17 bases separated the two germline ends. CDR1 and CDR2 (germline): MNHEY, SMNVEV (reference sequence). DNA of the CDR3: TGTGCCAGCAGACCAATCTGGAACGCTATGAACACTGAAGCTTTCTTT. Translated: CASRPIWNAMNTEAFF.

CDR3 in DNA: TGTGCCAGCAGCCCATCCCCTAGCGCACAAGAGACCCAGTACTTC. Encoded protein: CASSPSPSAQETQYF. The J gene is TRBJ2-5, the V gene TRBV4-2, with D possibly being TRBD2 (6 bases). V dropped 4 bases and J dropped 2 bases, with 14 bases sitting between them. Germline CDR1 and CDR2: LGHNA and YNFKEQ. This CDR3 region has 15 residues.

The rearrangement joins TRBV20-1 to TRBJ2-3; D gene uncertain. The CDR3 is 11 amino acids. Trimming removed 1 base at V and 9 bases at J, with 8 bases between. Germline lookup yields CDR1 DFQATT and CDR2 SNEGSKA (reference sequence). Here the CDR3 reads CSARVQQTQYF. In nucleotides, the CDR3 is TGCAGTGCTAGAGTCCAGCAAACGCAGTATTTT.

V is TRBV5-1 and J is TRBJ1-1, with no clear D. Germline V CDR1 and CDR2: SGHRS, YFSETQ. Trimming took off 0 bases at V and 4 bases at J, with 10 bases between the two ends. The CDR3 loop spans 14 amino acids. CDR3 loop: CASSLDPRGTEAFF. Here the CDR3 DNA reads TGCGCCAGCAGCTTGGACCCGCGGGGCACTGAAGCTTTCTTT.

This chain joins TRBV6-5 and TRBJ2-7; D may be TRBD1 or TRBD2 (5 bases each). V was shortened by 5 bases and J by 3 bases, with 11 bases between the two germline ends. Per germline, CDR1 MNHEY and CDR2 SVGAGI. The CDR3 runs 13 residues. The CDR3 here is CASSTRDGYEQYF. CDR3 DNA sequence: TGTGCCAGCAGTACGAGGGACGGCTACGAGCAGTACTTC.

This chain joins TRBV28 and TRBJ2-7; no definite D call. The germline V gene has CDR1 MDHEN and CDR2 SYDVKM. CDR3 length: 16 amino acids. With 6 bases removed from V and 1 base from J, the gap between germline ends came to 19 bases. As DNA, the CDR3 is TGTGCCAGCAGGGAGCTACAGTCCCACTCGTCCTACGAGCAGTACTTC. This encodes CASRELQSHSSYEQYF.

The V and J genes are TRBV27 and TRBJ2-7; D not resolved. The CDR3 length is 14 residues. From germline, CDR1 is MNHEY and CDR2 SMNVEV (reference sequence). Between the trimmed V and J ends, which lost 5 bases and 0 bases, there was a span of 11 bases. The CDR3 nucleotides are TGTGCCAGCAGTCGGACCTCGAGCTCCTACGAGCAGTACTTC. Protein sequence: CASSRTSSSYEQYF.

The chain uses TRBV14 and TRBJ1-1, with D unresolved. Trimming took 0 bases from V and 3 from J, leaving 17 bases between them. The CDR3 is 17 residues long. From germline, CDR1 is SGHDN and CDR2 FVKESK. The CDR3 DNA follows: TGTGCCAGCAGCCAAGATAAGTCCGGGGATTGGCACACTGAAGCTTTCTTT. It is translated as CASSQDKSGDWHTEAFF.

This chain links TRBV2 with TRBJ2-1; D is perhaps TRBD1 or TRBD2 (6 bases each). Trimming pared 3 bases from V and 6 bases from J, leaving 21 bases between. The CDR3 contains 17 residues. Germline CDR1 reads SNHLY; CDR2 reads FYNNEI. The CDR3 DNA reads TGTGCCAGCAGTGACGCCGGGGGCCGGTCTTCTCGCAATGAGCAGTTCTTC. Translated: CASSDAGGRSSRNEQFF.

CDR3 region: CASSQSGAFSYEQYF. The CDR3, as DNA: TGCGCCAGCAGCCAATCTGGGGCCTTCTCCTACGAGCAGTACTTC. The rearrangement uses TRBV4-1 and TRBJ2-7, with a tentative D call TRBD1 (5 bases). The CDR3 has 15 residues. The ends were cut back, 2 bases at V and 0 bases at J, with 11 bases in the middle. Germline assignment: CDR1 MGHRA and CDR2 YSYEKL.

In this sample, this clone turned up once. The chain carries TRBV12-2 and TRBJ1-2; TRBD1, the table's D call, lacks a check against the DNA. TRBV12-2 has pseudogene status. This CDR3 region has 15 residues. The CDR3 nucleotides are TGTGCAAGTCGCAGTGGCAAACACATTAACTATGGCTACACCTTC. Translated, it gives CASRSGKHINYGYTF.

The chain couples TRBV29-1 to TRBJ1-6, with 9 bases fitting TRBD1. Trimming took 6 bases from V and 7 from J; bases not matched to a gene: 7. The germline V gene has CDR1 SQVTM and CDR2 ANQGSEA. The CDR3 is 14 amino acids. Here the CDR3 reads CSVAPGTGNSPLHF. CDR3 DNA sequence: TGCAGCGTCGCCCCCGGGACAGGGAATTCACCCCTCCACTTT.

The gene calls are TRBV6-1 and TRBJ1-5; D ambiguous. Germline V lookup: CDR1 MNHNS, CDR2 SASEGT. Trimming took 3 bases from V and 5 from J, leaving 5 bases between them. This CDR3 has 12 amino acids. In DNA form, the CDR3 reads TGTGCCAGCAGTGAGGGTTATCAGCCCCAGCATTTT. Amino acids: CASSEGYQPQHF.

The CDR3 DNA reads as TGTGCCAGCAGCCACAATTACAATGAGCAGTTCTTC. Amino acid sequence: CASSHNYNEQFF. The chain couples TRBV11-3 to TRBJ2-1; D uncertain. The CDR3 spans 12 residues. The germline CDR1 and CDR2 sequences are SGHNT and YENEEA. V dropped 5 bases and J dropped 4 bases, with 6 bases sitting between them. Combining the CDR3 with reference TRBV11-3 and TRBJ2-1 gives the whole variable domain EAGVVQSPRYKIIEKKQPVAFWCNPISGHNTLYWYLQNLGQGPELLIRYENEEAVDDSQLPKDRFSAERLKGVDSTLKIQPAELGDSAVYLCASSHNYNEQFFGPGTRLTVL.

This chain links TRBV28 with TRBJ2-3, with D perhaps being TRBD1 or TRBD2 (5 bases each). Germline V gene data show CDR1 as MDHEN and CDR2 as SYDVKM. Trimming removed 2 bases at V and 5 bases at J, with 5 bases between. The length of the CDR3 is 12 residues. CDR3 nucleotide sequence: TGTGCCAGCAGTTTAGGGGGAGATACGCAGTATTTT. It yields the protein CASSLGGDTQYF.

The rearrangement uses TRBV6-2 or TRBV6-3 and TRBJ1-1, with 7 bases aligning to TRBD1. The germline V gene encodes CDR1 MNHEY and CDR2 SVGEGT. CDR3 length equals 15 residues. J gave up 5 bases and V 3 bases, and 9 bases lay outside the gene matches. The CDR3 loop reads CASSYPTGLRTEAFF. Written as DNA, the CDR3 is TGTGCCAGCAGTTATCCGACAGGGTTAAGGACTGAAGCTTTCTTT.

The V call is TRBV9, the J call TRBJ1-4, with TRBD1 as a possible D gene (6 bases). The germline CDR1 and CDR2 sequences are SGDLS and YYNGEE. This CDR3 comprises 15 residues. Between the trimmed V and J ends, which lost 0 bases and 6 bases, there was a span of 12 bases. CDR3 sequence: CASSVAIGGYEKLFF. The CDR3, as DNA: TGTGCCAGCAGCGTAGCGATAGGGGGTTATGAAAAACTGTTTTTT. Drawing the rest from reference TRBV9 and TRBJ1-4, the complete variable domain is DSGVTQTPKHLITATGQRVTLRCSPRSGDLSVYWYQQSLDQGLQFLIQYYNGEERAKGNILERFSAQQFPDLHSELNLSSLELGDSALYFCASSVAIGGYEKLFFGSGTQLSVL.

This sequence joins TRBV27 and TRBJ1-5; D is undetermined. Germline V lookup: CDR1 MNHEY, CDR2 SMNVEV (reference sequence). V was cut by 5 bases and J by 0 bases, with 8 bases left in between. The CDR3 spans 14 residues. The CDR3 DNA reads TGTGCCAGCAGTGTAAAGGATAGCAATCAGCCCCAGCATTTT. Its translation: CASSVKDSNQPQHF.